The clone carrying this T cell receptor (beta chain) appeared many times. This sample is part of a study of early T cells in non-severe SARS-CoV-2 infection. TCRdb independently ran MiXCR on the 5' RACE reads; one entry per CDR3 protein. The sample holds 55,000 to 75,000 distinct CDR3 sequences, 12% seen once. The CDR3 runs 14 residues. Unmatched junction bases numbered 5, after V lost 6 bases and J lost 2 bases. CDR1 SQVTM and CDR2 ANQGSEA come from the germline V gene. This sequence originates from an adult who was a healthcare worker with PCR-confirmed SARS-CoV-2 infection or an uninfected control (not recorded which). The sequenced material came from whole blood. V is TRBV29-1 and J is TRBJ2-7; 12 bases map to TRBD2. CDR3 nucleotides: TGCAGCGTAAGCCGGACTAGCGGGGCCTACGAGCAGTACTTC. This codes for CSVSRTSGAYEQYF.